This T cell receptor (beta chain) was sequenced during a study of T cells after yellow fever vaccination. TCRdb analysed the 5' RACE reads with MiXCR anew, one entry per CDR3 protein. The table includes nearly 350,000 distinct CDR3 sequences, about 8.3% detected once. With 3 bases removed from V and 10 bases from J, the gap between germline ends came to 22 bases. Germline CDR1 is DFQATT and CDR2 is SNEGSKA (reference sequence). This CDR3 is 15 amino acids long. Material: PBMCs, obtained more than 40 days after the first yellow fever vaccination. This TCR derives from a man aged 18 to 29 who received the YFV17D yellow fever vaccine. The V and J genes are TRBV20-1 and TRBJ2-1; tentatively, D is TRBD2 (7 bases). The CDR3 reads CSARGVWGGQREQFF. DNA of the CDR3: TGCAGTGCTAGGGGGGTTTGGGGGGGGCAACGCGAGCAGTTCTTC.